Below, 32 T cell receptor beta chains from the same sample are listed, as sequenced in a study of T cell repertoires in cytomegalovirus infection. Each CDR3 protein is one row after TCRdb ran MiXCR on the reads. The sample shows about 98,000 distinct CDR3 sequences, approximately 15% of them seen only once. What was sequenced was PBMCs. The receptor source for this set is a human donor in good health (CMV status not recorded). Some clones in this sample may be carry-over from other donors' samples.

Many counts were recorded for this clonotype. The rearrangement joins TRBV7-2 to TRBJ2-7; 9 bases map to TRBD1. In germline, CDR1 is SGHTA, CDR2 FQGNSA. The CDR3 length is 15 residues. Trimming at V came to 5 bases and at J to 2 bases, leaving 7 bases not matched to a gene. The CDR3 loop is CASSPGQGLTYEQYF. The CDR3 coding sequence is TGTGCCAGCAGCCCAGGACAGGGGTTAACCTACGAGCAGTACTTC.

This clonotype was observed a handful of times. The chain is built from TRBV29-1 and TRBJ1-1; D might be TRBD1 (6 bases). V lost 7 bases and J lost 0, with 9 bases in between. Germline V gene sequence: CDR1 SQVTM, CDR2 ANQGSEA. This CDR3 has 12 amino acids. The CDR3 nucleotides read TGCAGCGGGGGGCTGGTGAACACTGAAGCTTTCTTT. Protein product: CSGGLVNTEAFF.

This clonotype was counted ten times or more. The chain joins TRBV7-2 to TRBJ1-2; D may be TRBD1 (6 bases). The CDR3 covers 14 residues. Germline V gene data show CDR1 as SGHTA and CDR2 as FQGNSA. V was cut by 3 bases and J by 8 bases, with 16 bases left in between. CDR3 bases: TGTGCCAGCAGCTTGATAACAGGGTTTGGGGGCTACACCTTC. It encodes CASSLITGFGGYTF.

This clonotype was seen at least ten times. The CDR3 region is CASSPNRYEQYF. The CDR3 DNA is TGTGCCAGCAGCCCAAATCGCTACGAGCAGTACTTC. The chain uses TRBV7-2 and TRBJ2-7, with D unresolved. This CDR3 spans 12 amino acids. Germline V CDR1 and CDR2: SGHTA, FQGNSA. Trimming removed 5 bases from V and 3 bases from J, with 8 bases in between.

This clonotype has only a few counts. V and J are TRBV27 and TRBJ2-3; 8 bases align to TRBD2. Germline V gene sequence: CDR1 MNHEY, CDR2 SMNVEV (reference sequence). The CDR3 has 16 residues. V lost 4 bases to trimming and J lost 1 base; unmatched junction nucleotides: 7. CDR3 residues: CASSSSRRGGTDTQYF. CDR3 sequence (DNA): TGTGCCAGCAGTTCCTCTCGGCGGGGGGGCACAGATACGCAGTATTTT.

In this sample, this clonotype is large. The chain uses TRBV7-2 and TRBJ2-3; 8 nucleotides match TRBD2. V shed 5 bases and J 5 bases; nucleotides not matched to a gene: 12. Germline V gene sequence: CDR1 SGHTA, CDR2 FQGNSA. The CDR3 covers 16 residues. CDR3 bases: TGTGCCAGCAGCCGACTTAGCGGGGCTCGGGGAGATACGCAGTATTTT. Protein sequence: CASSRLSGARGDTQYF.

The CDR3 region has the DNA TGTGCCAGCAGTTACCCTTCCGGGGGGAACACTGAAGCTTTCTTT. Translation gives CASSYPSGGNTEAFF. The chain combines TRBV6-2 or TRBV6-3 with TRBJ1-1; a weak D match, TRBD1 (5 bases). The V and J ends lost 2 bases and 1 base respectively, with 11 bases between them. Germline CDR1 reads MNHEY; CDR2 reads SVGEGT. There are 15 residues in the CDR3.

This clonotype showed up just a few times. The chain links TRBV5-6 to TRBJ2-5; D call uncertain. Trimming pared 3 bases from V and 5 bases from J, leaving 17 bases between. The CDR3 has 15 residues. Germline V gives CDR1 SGHDT, CDR2 YYEEEE. The CDR3 DNA follows: TGTGCCAGCAGCTGGAGCAGGACCTACGGGGAGACCCAGTACTTC. This sequence encodes CASSWSRTYGETQYF.

This clonotype was detected only a few times. V usage is TRBV2 and J usage is TRBJ2-5, with 10 bases lining up with TRBD2. Germline CDR1 SNHLY, CDR2 FYNNEI. CDR3 length: 15 amino acids. V lost 2 bases, J lost 4 bases, and 4 bases stayed unmatched. The CDR3 DNA reads TGTGCCAGCAGTGAATGGGCTAGCGGGGGAGAGACCCAGTACTTC. It encodes CASSEWASGGETQYF.

This clonotype was observed many times. The genes are TRBV7-2 and TRBJ1-2; D is ambiguous. Trimming removed 5 bases at V and 4 bases at J, with 11 bases between. The CDR3 loop spans 13 amino acids. The V gene's germline CDR1 is SGHTA and CDR2 FQGNSA. CDR3 region: CASSPELFYGYTF. The CDR3 nucleotides read TGTGCCAGCAGCCCAGAGCTGTTCTATGGCTACACCTTC.

This clonotype showed up many times. The rearrangement links TRBV7-2 to TRBJ2-1; D unclear. The V gene's germline CDR1 is SGHTA and CDR2 FQGNSA. V was clipped by 4 bases and J by 0 bases, with 16 bases between them. This CDR3 is 17 amino acids long. The CDR3 DNA is TGTGCCAGCAGCTCCTTCAAACGGGTCTTCTCCTACAATGAGCAGTTCTTC. It yields the protein CASSSFKRVFSYNEQFF.

Many counts were recorded for this clonotype. The CDR3: CASSSTTFQETQYF. The DNA of the CDR3 is TGTGCCAGCAGCTCTACGACATTTCAAGAGACCCAGTACTTC. The chain combines TRBV5-6 with TRBJ2-5; D is ambiguous. V was shortened by 3 bases and J by 2 bases, with 11 bases between the two germline ends. This CDR3 spans 14 amino acids. CDR1 and CDR2 (germline): SGHDT, YYEEEE. Based on the CDR3 plus reference TRBV5-6 and TRBJ2-5, the full variable domain is DAGVTQSPTHLIKTRGQQVTLRCSPKSGHDTVSWYQQALGQGPQFIFQYYEEEERQRGNFPDRFSGHQFPNYSSELNVNALLLGDSALYLCASSSTTFQETQYFGPGTRLLVL.

This clonotype was seen at least ten times. This chain connects TRBV5-1 to TRBJ2-2; TRBD2 matches 8 bases. The germline CDR1 and CDR2 sequences are SGHRS and YFSETQ. The CDR3 has 15 amino acids. With V trimmed by 7 bases and J by 0 bases, 5 bases remained unmatched. CDR3: CASCKGLANTGELFF. CDR3 nucleotide sequence: TGCGCCAGCTGTAAGGGACTAGCGAACACCGGGGAGCTGTTTTTT.

Ten or more counts support this clonotype. This rearrangement joins TRBV7-9 to TRBJ2-5, with 9 bases matching TRBD1. J was trimmed by 5 bases and V by 1 base; bases with no gene match: 5. The CDR3 totals 15 residues. The germline CDR1 and CDR2 sequences are SEHNR and FQNEAQ (reference sequence). The CDR3 DNA is TGTGCCAGCAGCTTAGGCACAGGGGGCCAGGAGACCCAGTACTTC. It specifies CASSLGTGGQETQYF.

This clonotype was detected ten times or more. This chain joins TRBV6-1 and TRBJ2-3; no reliable D call. The CDR3 extends over 12 amino acids. Germline-derived CDR1 and CDR2 are MNHNS and SASEGT. V was cut by 1 base and J by 6 bases, with 5 bases left in between. The DNA of the CDR3 is TGTGCCAGCAGTGAAGAAGGGGATACGCAGTATTTT. This codes for CASSEEGDTQYF.

This clonotype was detected ten times or more. This rearrangement joins TRBV7-9 to TRBJ2-3; D is perhaps TRBD2 (6 bases). Deletions cut 0 bases from V and 0 bases from J, with 10 bases between. CDR3 length equals 16 residues. Germline V lookup: CDR1 SEHNR, CDR2 FQNEAQ (reference sequence). CDR3 in amino acids: CASSLAGSGSTDTQYF. Written as DNA, the CDR3 is TGTGCCAGCAGCTTAGCGGGTAGCGGTAGCACAGATACGCAGTATTTT. Together with reference TRBV7-9 and TRBJ2-3, the CDR3 gives the full variable domain: DTGVSQNPRHKITKRGQNVTFRCDPISEHNRLYWYRQTLGQGPEFLTYFQNEAQLEKSRLLSDRFSAERPKGSFSTLEIQRTEQGDSAMYLCASSLAGSGSTDTQYFGPGTRLTVL.

This clonotype has just a few counts. V and J are TRBV2 and TRBJ1-2; D remains unclear. The germline CDR1 and CDR2 sequences are SNHLY and FYNNEI. This CDR3 is 13 amino acids long. The germline V and J ends were trimmed by 2 bases and 3 bases, with 7 bases remaining between them. The CDR3 sequence: CASSEQVDYGYTF. The CDR3 DNA reads as TGTGCCAGCAGTGAACAAGTCGACTATGGCTACACCTTC.

The chain couples TRBV20-1 to TRBJ2-1; 12 bases map to TRBD2. The germline gives CDR1 DFQATT, CDR2 SNEGSKA (reference sequence). This CDR3 has 15 residues. In DNA, the CDR3 is TGCAGGGTTAAGGGACTAGCGGGCGATTACAATGAGCAGTTCTTC. Amino acid sequence: CRVKGLAGDYNEQFF.

Many counts were recorded for this clonotype. CDR3 residues: CASSEKLADSYEQYF. The CDR3 DNA is TGTGCCAGCAGTGAAAAGCTAGCGGATTCCTACGAGCAGTACTTC. The chain is built from TRBV2 and TRBJ2-7; 7 positions agree with TRBD2. The ends lost 2 bases at V and 1 base at J; junction bases unmatched: 5. CDR1 and CDR2 (germline): SNHLY, FYNNEI. The CDR3 spans 15 residues.

This clonotype showed up just a few times. The gene calls are TRBV4-2 and TRBJ2-3; D is possibly TRBD1 (6 bases). Per the germline V gene, CDR1 is LGHNA and CDR2 is YNFKEQ. V was trimmed by 4 bases and J by 2 bases, leaving 22 bases between them. The CDR3 covers 18 residues. The CDR3: CASSPMPTRTDNTDTQYF. The CDR3 DNA reads TGTGCCAGCAGCCCAATGCCCACAAGGACAGACAACACAGATACGCAGTATTTT.

J is TRBJ2-7 and V is TRBV28; 9 bases line up with TRBD1. The CDR3 extends over 16 amino acids. The germline CDR1 and CDR2 sequences are MDHEN and SYDVKM. Trimming removed 5 bases from V and 6 bases from J; junction bases left unmatched: 14. The CDR3 DNA sequence: TGTGCCAGCAGTCCTAGGACCGGGACAGGGAGGGTCGAGCAGTACTTC. It is translated as CASSPRTGTGRVEQYF.

This clonotype was observed a few times. The J gene is TRBJ2-7, the V gene TRBV7-2, with D tentatively TRBD1 or TRBD2 (6 bases each). The CDR3 loop spans 14 amino acids. CDR1 and CDR2 (germline): SGHTA, FQGNSA. Trimming took 0 bases from V and 5 from J, leaving 11 bases between them. The CDR3 nucleotides are TGTGCCAGCAGCTTAGCAGGAGGGGGAGACGAGCAGTACTTC. Amino acid sequence: CASSLAGGGDEQYF. Full variable domain (outside the CDR3, taken from reference TRBV7-2 and TRBJ2-7): GAGVSQSPSNKVTEKGKDVELRCDPISGHTALYWYRQSLGQGLEFLIYFQGNSAPDKSGLPSDRFSAERTGGSVSTLTIQRTQQEDSAVYLCASSLAGGGDEQYFGPGTRLTVT.

Comments on this clonotype: Its ends do not fully match the called genes, so a read error is possible. The V and J genes are TRBV5-1 and TRBJ2-2; TRBD1 agrees at 8 bases. This CDR3 contains 15 residues. Germline V gene sequence: CDR1 SGHRS, CDR2 YFSETQ. The CDR3 DNA reads TGCGCCAGCAGCACCGGACAGGGACACACCGAGGAGCTGTTTTTT. It codes for CASSTGQGHTEELFF.

V and J are TRBV2 and TRBJ2-7; D is unresolved. Trimming pared 6 bases from V and 2 bases from J, leaving 14 bases between. CDR1 and CDR2 from the germline V gene are SNHLY and FYNNEI. The CDR3 runs to 14 residues. The CDR3 spells CASSKDIHTYEQYF. The DNA for the CDR3 is TGTGCCAGCAGCAAAGACATACATACCTACGAGCAGTACTTC.

There are a few counts of this clonotype. The chain recombines TRBV14 with TRBJ1-2; D not certain. The CDR3 extends over 16 amino acids. V was shortened by 2 bases and J by 1 base, with 14 bases between the two germline ends. Germline V lookup: CDR1 SGHDN, CDR2 FVKESK. The CDR3 reads CASSQNVGPFNYGYTF. CDR3 sequence (DNA): TGTGCCAGCAGCCAAAACGTTGGTCCCTTTAACTATGGCTACACCTTC.

At least ten counts were recorded for this clonotype. J is TRBJ2-3 and V is TRBV7-2; D is ambiguous. The CDR3 length is 14 residues. Germline V lookup: CDR1 SGHTA, CDR2 FQGNSA. Trimming pared 0 bases from V and 0 bases from J, leaving 4 bases between. CDR3 DNA: TGTGCCAGCAGCTTAGCGCAGAGCACAGATACGCAGTATTTT. It encodes CASSLAQSTDTQYF.

The table lists this clonotype with many counts. The CDR3 DNA follows: TGTGCCAGCAGTCCCCGTCGACAGGGTGGAATTCTATATGGCAATCAGCCCCAGCATTTT. Amino acids: CASSPRRQGGILYGNQPQHF. The rearrangement joins TRBV27 to TRBJ1-5, with TRBD1 matching over 7 bases. This CDR3 is built from 20 residues. With 5 bases clipped from V and 2 bases from J, the junction kept 21 bases outside the gene matches. Germline V CDR1 and CDR2: MNHEY, SMNVEV (reference sequence).

This clonotype was detected only a few times. This chain connects TRBV18 to TRBJ1-1; no clear D. The germline V gene has CDR1 KGHSH and CDR2 LQKENI. The ends were cut back, 6 bases at V and 1 base at J, with 9 bases in the middle. This CDR3 contains 13 residues. The chain's CDR3 is CASSMGANTEAFF. In nucleotides, the CDR3 is TGTGCCAGCTCCATGGGAGCGAACACTGAAGCTTTCTTT. The full variable domain, rest sourced from reference TRBV18 and TRBJ1-1, is NAGVMQNPRHLVRRRGQEARLRCSPMKGHSHVYWYRQLPEEGLKFMVYLQKENIIDESGMPKERFSAEFPKEGPSILRIQQVVRGDSAAYFCASSMGANTEAFFGQGTRLTVV.

V usage is TRBV12-3 or TRBV12-4 and J usage is TRBJ1-2; D might be TRBD1 (5 bases). This CDR3 has 13 residues. V was pared by 5 bases and J by 3 bases, with 10 bases between. CDR3 amino acids: CASSGDGHYGYTF. The CDR3 DNA reads TGTGCCAGCAGTGGGGACGGACACTATGGCTACACCTTC.

This clonotype was found many times. The chain links TRBV10-3 to TRBJ2-2; 9 bases align to TRBD1. The V and J ends lost 4 bases and 3 bases, in that order; junction bases with no gene match: 0. From germline, CDR1 is ENHRY and CDR2 SYGVKD. The CDR3 length is 14 residues. The chain's CDR3 is CAISGDRDTGELFF. CDR3 sequence (DNA): TGTGCCATCAGTGGGGACAGGGACACCGGGGAGCTGTTTTTT.

The genes are TRBV5-6 and TRBJ2-3, with D perhaps given as TRBD1 or TRBD2 (6 bases each). The CDR3 sequence is 16 residues long. Looked up from germline, CDR1 is SGHDT and CDR2 is YYEEEE. Deletions cut 2 bases from V and 4 bases from J, with 17 bases between. The CDR3 sequence: CASSFLSGGLADTQYF. CDR3 coding DNA: TGTGCCAGCAGCTTTTTATCCGGGGGCCTGGCAGATACGCAGTATTTT.

This clonotype has at least ten counts. The rearrangement links TRBV7-2 to TRBJ2-3; D perhaps matches TRBD2 (5 bases). The CDR3 is 13 residues long. The germline V gene has CDR1 SGHTA and CDR2 FQGNSA. V was clipped by 7 bases and J by 1 base, with 9 bases between them. DNA for the CDR3: TGTGCCAGCAACTGGGGAGGCACAGATACGCAGTATTTT. Residues: CASNWGGTDTQYF.